This TCR beta chain was identified in a study of post-analysis software for immune sequencing data. Per the germline V gene, CDR1 is DFQATT and CDR2 is SNEGSKA (reference sequence). CDR3 length: 15 residues. Findings and limits, study-wide: Patients with multiple sclerosis recorded significantly lower normalized Chao1 diversity than controls, the study found. Among 5 or 6 TRBV segments more frequent in patients than controls were TRBV5-6, TRBV5-1 and TRBV20-1.

On this clonotype itself: Its target is unknown.

Researchers reported that TCR beta cDNA libraries carried unique molecular identifiers. Input amounts of 1 to 10 million T cells were used. These gave some 500,000 cDNA molecules, so each molecule approximated one T cell. TCRdb ran MiXCR on the PCR reads and lists one entry per CDR3 protein. Counted here are some 800,000 distinct CDR3 sequences, around 42% occurring once; the ten biggest clones make up approximately 4.4%. The chain has TRBV20-1 and TRBJ2-5; D not resolved. The J call is uncertain, as TRBJ2-7 better fits the DNA end. The receptor was isolated from a girl between 10 and 17 years old with multiple sclerosis. Sequencing was done on a sample of blood. Here the CDR3 reads CSARDGWGRTYEQYF. In DNA, the CDR3 is TGCAGTGCTAGAGATGGTTGGGGAAGGACCTACGAGCAGTACTTC.